This T cell receptor beta chain was identified during a study of shared clonotypes between healthy human individuals. Turning to the study itself: Used for every donor were three CD4 naive, three CD4 memory, two CD8 naive and one CD8 memory plate.

The test was conducted at deep level. Researchers divided each subset's genomic DNA evenly across several immunoSEQ plates. Profiled with immunoSEQ multiplex PCR; TCRdb holds only in-frame clones, not every one. The sample carries 950,000 to 1,100,000 clones, around 74% recorded once. Material: memory CD4+ T cells sorted from blood. Sample subset: CD45RA-negative fraction. This receptor was taken from a man younger than 30 in good health.

The CDR3 reads CASSLTGLRDSPLHF. The CDR3 region has the DNA TGTGCCAGCAGTTTGACCGGACTTAGGGATTCACCCCTCCACTTT. This chain links TRBV27 with TRBJ1-6; no firm D call. This CDR3 has 15 amino acids. Per germline, CDR1 MNHEY and CDR2 SMNVEV (reference sequence). The V end was cut by 3 bases, the J end by 8 bases, with 14 bases between.